This T cell receptor (beta chain) is from a study of shared clonotypes between healthy human individuals. Whole-study context: Donors consisted of two women and a few men between 18 and 49. Whole-study findings and limits: Naive subsets generally exceeded memory subsets in estimated richness. Apart from blood, nothing was sampled; tissue repertoires likely differ.

Worth noting for this clone: The antigen is not known. Other DNA sequences from this sample encode an identical CDR3 as well.

V lost 0 bases and J lost 4; bases outside the gene matches: 1. The CDR3 is 14 residues long. Germline V lookup: CDR1 SGDLS, CDR2 YYNGEE. Repertoires were generated with immunoSEQ multiplex PCR, while TCRdb's copy carries only in-frame clones and drops some. This table has a few million clones, 90% to 95% appearing once. The material sequenced was naive CD4+ T cells from PBMCs. As for subset: CD45RA+ positively selected. The chain couples TRBV9 to TRBJ2-7; 10 bases match TRBD1. This clonotype was sampled from a man younger than 30 in good health. Some clones in this sample may be carry-over from other donors' samples. The CDR3 DNA reads TGTGCCAGCAGCGTAGGACAGGGGGCGTACGAGCAGTACTTC. Its protein is CASSVGQGAYEQYF.